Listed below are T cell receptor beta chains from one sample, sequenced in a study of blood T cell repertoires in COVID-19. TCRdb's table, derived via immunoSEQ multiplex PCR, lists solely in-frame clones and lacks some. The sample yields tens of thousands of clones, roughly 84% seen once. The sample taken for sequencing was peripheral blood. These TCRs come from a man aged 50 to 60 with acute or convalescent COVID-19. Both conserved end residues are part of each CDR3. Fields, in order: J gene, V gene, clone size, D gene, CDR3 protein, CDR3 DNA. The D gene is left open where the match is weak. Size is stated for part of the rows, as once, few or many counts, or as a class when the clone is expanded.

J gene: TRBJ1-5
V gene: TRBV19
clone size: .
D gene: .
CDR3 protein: CASSMGGWQPQHF
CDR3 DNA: TGTGCCAGTAGTATGGGGGGTTGGCAGCCCCAGCATTTT

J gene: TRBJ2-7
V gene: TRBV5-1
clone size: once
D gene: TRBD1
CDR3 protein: CASTLQGAGEQYF
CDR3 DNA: TGCGCCAGCACTCTACAGGGGGCTGGAGAGCAGTACTTC

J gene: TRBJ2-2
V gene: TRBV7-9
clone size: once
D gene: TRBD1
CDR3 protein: CASSRTGQYTGELFF
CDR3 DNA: TGTGCCAGCAGCCGGACAGGGCAGTATACCGGGGAGCTGTTTTTT

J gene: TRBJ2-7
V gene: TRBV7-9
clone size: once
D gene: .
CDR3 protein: CASSNPGTYSYEQYF
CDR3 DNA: TGTGCCAGCAGCAACCCGGGGACTTACTCCTACGAGCAGTACTTC

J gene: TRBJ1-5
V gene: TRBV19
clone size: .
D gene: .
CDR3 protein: CASSKTRGSGKQPQHF
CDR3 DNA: TGTGCCAGTAGCAAAACACGGGGAAGTGGTAAACAGCCCCAGCATTTT

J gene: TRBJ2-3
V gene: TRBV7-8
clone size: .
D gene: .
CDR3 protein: CASSPAFRGTDTQYF
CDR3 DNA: TGTGCCAGCAGCCCGGCGTTCAGGGGAACAGATACGCAGTATTTT

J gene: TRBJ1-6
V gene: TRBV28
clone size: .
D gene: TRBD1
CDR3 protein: CASSLSKGGFNSPLHF
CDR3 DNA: TGTGCCAGCAGTTTATCGAAAGGGGGCTTTAATTCACCCCTCCACTTT

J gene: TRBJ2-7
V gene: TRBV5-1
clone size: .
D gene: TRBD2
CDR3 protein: CASSPGLAAYEQYF
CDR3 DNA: TGCGCCAGCAGCCCGGGACTAGCCGCCTACGAGCAGTACTTC

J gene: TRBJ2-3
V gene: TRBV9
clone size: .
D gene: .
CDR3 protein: CASSPGDFGTDTQYF
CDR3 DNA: TGTGCCAGCAGCCCTGGGGACTTCGGCACAGATACGCAGTATTTT

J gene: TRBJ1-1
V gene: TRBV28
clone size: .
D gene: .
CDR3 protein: CASSLNAGRGTEAFF
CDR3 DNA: TGTGCCAGCAGTTTAAACGCAGGGCGGGGAACTGAAGCTTTCTTT

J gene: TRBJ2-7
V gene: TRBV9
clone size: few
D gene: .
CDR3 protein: CASSVGVGGSSEQYF
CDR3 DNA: TGTGCCAGCAGCGTAGGGGTTGGAGGATCATCCGAGCAGTACTTC

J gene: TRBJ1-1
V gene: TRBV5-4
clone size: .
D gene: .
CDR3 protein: CASSLGRGYTEAFF
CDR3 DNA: TGTGCCAGCAGCTTAGGTCGCGGCTACACTGAAGCTTTCTTT

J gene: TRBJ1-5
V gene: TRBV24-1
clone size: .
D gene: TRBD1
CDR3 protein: CATSKAGGHQPQHF
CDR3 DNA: TGTGCCACCAGTAAGGCAGGGGGTCATCAGCCCCAGCATTTT

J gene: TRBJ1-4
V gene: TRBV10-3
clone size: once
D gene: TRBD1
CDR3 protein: CAISGGQGNEKLFF
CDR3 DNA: TGTGCCATCAGTGGGGGACAGGGCAATGAAAAACTGTTTTTT

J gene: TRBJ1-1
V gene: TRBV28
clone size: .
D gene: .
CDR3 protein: CASSFRLMTVAEAFF
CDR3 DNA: TGTGCCAGCAGTTTTAGGCTAATGACAGTCGCTGAAGCTTTCTTT

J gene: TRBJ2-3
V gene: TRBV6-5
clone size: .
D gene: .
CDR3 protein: CASSPLGVTQYF
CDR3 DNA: TGTGCCAGCAGTCCGCTCGGGGTAACGCAGTATTTT

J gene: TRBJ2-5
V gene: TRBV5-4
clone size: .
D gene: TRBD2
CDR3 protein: CASSLRTSGQETQYF
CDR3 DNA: TGTGCCAGCAGCTTACGGACTAGCGGGCAAGAGACCCAGTACTTC

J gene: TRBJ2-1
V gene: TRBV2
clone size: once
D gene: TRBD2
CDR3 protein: CASRAGVLYNEQFF
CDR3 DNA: TGTGCCAGCAGAGCGGGGGTCTTATACAATGAGCAGTTCTTC

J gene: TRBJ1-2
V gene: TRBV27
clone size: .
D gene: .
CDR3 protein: CASSLSSTGDYTF
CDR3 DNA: TGTGCCAGCAGTCTCTCCTCGACAGGCGACTACACCTTC

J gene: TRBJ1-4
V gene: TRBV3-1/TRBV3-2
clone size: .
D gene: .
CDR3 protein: CASSQDQGSEKLFF
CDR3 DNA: TGTGCCAGCAGCCAAGATCAGGGAAGCGAAAAACTGTTTTTT

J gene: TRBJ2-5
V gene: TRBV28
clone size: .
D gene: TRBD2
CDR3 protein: CASREAGAWETQYF
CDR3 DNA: TGTGCCAGCCGTGAGGCGGGAGCTTGGGAGACCCAGTACTTC

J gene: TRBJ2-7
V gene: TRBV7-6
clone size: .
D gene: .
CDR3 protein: CASSLSSLAEQYF
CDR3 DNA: TGTGCCAGCAGCTTATCTAGCCTCGCCGAGCAGTACTTC

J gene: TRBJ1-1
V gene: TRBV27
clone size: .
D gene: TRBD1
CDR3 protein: CASSGQGATEAFF
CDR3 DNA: TGTGCCAGCAGCGGACAGGGGGCCACTGAAGCTTTCTTT

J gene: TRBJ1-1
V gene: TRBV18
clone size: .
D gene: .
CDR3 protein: CASSPPVGQENTEAFF
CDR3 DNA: TGTGCCAGCTCACCACCGGTGGGGCAGGAGAACACTGAAGCTTTCTTT

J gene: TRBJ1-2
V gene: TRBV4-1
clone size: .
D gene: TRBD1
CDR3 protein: CASSQGQTYGYTF
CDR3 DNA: TGCGCCAGCAGCCAGGGACAGACCTATGGCTACACCTTC

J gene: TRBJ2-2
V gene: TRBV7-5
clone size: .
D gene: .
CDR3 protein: CVRSLVRAGELFF
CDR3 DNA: TGTGTCAGAAGCTTAGTCAGGGCCGGGGAGCTGTTTTTT

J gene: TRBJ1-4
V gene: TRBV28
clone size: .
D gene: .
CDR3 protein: CASSAGGRNEKLFF
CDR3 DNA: TGTGCCAGCAGTGCCGGGGGGAGGAATGAAAAACTGTTTTTT

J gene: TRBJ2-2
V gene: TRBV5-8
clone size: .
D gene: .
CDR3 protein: CASSLVSYTGELFF
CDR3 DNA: TGTGCCAGCAGCTTGGTGTCATACACCGGGGAGCTGTTTTTT

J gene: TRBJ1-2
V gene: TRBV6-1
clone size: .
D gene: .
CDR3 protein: CASSESGDGNYGYTF
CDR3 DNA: TGTGCCAGCAGTGAAAGCGGAGACGGGAACTATGGCTACACCTTC

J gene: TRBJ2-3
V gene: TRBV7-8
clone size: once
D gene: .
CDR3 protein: CASSYSADTQYF
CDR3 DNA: TGTGCCAGCAGTTATAGCGCAGATACGCAGTATTTT

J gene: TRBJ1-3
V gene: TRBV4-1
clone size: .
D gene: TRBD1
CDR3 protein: CASRQGHSGNTIYF
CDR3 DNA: TGCGCCAGCCGACAGGGCCACTCTGGAAACACCATATATTTT

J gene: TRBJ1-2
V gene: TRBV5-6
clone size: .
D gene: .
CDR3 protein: CASSLVDSYGYTF
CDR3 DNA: TGTGCCAGCAGCTTGGTGGACTCGTATGGCTACACCTTC

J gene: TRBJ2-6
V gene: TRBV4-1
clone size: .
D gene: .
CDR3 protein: CASSQGPTSGTNVLTF
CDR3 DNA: TGCGCCAGCAGCCAGGGGCCGACATCCGGAACCAACGTCCTGACTTTC

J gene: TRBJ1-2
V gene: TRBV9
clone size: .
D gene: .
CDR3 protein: CASSQGGGYFNYGYTF
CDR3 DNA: TGTGCCAGCAGCCAAGGAGGAGGGTACTTCAACTATGGCTACACCTTC

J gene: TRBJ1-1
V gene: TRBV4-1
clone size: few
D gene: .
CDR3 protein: CASSQAPGRTEAFF
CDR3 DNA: TGCGCCAGCAGCCAAGCCCCAGGGAGGACTGAAGCTTTCTTT

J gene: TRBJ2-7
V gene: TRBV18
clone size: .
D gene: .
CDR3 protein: CASSPRGSYEQYF
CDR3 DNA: TGTGCCAGCTCACCAAGGGGCTCCTACGAGCAGTACTTC

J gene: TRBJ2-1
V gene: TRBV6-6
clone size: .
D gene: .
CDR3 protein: CASSPGTGYNEQFF
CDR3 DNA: TGTGCCAGCAGCCCCGGGACTGGCTACAATGAGCAGTTCTTC

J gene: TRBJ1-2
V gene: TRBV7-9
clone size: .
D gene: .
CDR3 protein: CASNTQGGNYGYTF
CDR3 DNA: TGTGCCAGCAACACCCAGGGAGGAAACTATGGCTACACCTTC

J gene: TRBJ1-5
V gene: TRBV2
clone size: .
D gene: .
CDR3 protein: CASRIDGGNQPQHF
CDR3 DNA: TGTGCCAGCAGGATAGACGGAGGCAATCAGCCCCAGCATTTT

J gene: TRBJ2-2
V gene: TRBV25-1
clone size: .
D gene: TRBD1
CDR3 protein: CASSEIQGAANTGELFF
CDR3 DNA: TGTGCCAGCAGTGAAATACAGGGGGCGGCTAACACCGGGGAGCTGTTTTTT